This T cell receptor (beta chain) was sequenced for a study of identical twins. The table lists this clonotype with a few counts. The target antigen is unknown. V lost 4 bases and J 0 bases, leaving 13 bases between the germline ends. This CDR3 is 15 amino acids long. Germline CDR1 is SGDLS and CDR2 is YYNGEE. Whole-study findings and limits: Memory repertoires lacked the insertion deficit that abundant cord blood beta clonotypes showed.

The authors used template switching to add a universal primer site and gave cDNA unique molecular identifiers. TCRdb redid the calling of the 5' RACE reads with MiXCR, one entry per CDR3 protein. The table records hundreds of thousands of distinct CDR3 sequences, around 6.6% of them present only once. These same data were also listed under a study on yellow fever vaccine responses in identical twins. Per that study: Reported findings indicate that twins' vaccine T cell responses seemed partially convergent, partially personalized.

Sequencing was carried out using memory (CD45RO+) T cells sorted from blood. The receptor was derived from a woman in her late teens or twenties in good health. V and J are TRBV9 and TRBJ1-1; D might be TRBD1 (5 bases). The CDR3 DNA reads as TGTGCCAGCAGCCCCCCGGGACTGGTGAACACTGAAGCTTTCTTT. Residues: CASSPPGLVNTEAFF.